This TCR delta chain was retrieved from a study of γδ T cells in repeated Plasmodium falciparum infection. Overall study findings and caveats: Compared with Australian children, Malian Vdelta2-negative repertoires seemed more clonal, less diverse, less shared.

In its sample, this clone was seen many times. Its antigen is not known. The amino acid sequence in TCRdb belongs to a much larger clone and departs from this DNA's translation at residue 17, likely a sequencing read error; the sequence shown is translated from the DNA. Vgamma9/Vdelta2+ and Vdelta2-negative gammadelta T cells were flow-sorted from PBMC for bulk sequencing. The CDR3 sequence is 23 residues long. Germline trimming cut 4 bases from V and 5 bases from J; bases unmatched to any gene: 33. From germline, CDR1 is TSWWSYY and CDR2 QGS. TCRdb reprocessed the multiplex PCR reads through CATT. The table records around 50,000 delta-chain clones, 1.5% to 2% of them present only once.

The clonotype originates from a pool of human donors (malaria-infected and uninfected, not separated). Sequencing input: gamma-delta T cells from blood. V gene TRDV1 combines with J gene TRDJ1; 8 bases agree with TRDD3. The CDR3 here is CALGVPSIPFHSTGGRVQDKLIF. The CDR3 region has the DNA TGTGCTCTTGGGGTTCCGTCTATTCCCTTCCACAGTACTGGGGGGCGAGTCCAGGATAAACTCATCTTT.